This entry features one TCR beta chain sequence. Its recognized antigen is unknown. Base qualities are not at hand, and no much larger clone is one base apart. The data originate from a study of T cell responses to AZD1222 COVID-19 vaccine (dated by TCRdb to the early 2020s). Study-wide context: AZD1222 recipients whose second dose came at about 4 weeks and those whose second dose came at about 12 weeks were combined into one group, since spike-specific TCR depth and breadth did not differ between the two schedules. TCR sequencing was performed for approximately 240 trial participants, of whom some 200 were given two doses of AZD1222 and around 26 were given two doses of MenACWY control vaccine. Enrollment into the trials was organized by age into subgroups of 18-55, 56-69 and 70-plus years, and those subgroups contained about 160, 30 and 59 TCR-sequenced participants, respectively.

Overall results and qualifications from the work: The 56-69-year group was small, and its depth increase did not reach significance, likely because of low power. A significant rise in spike-specific TCR breadth and depth was observed after two AZD1222 doses relative to day 0 and relative to MenACWY recipients. Reportedly, close to half of the unique spike-specific TCRs recognized epitopes lying outside the regions that are mutated in the B.1.351 and B.1.1.7 variants. Conclusions about previously exposed vaccinees are limited because only five or six AZD1222 recipients were SARS-CoV-2 seropositive at baseline. Because no day 14 peak-response samples were available, the repertoires could be characterized only after the peak T cell response. Participants were mostly white British, with more females than males. The authors suggested clonal diversity may have been underestimated. CD4 TCRs associated with the vaccine covered the entire spike protein, and the dominant responses were in regions 160-218 and 743-854.

The time point label here, explained by the study, means: baseline before first vaccination. Vaccinee samples came from UK trials COV001 and COV002, including a single-blind randomized controlled phase 2/3 trial of AZD1222 (ChAdOx1 nCoV-19) in healthy adults. For TCRbeta chain sequencing, PBMC samples were collected from trial participants at day 0 and at day 28 after the second dose. The germline V gene gives CDR1 as SQVTM and CDR2 as ANQGSEA. V is pruned by 2 bases and J by 8 bases, leaving 9 bases of the junction without a gene match. Its CDR3 holds 15 amino acids, cysteine through phenylalanine. Only the CDR3 region is kept as DNA, spanning 45 bases read in frame from base 1. The CDR3 regions of human TCRbeta chains were analyzed by immunosequencing. The paper's processing steps were these. TCRs in the repertoires were compared against a reference library of SARS-CoV-2-specific TCRs that had been generated with the MIRA antigen-specificity platform. Breadth meant the fraction of unique TCRs that were SARS-CoV-2-associated, whereas depth meant the fraction of total T cells that were SARS-CoV-2-associated. Each spike-specific TCR was assigned to its reactive spike region and to a CD4 or CD8 class using the MIRA data. Log10-transformed breadth and depth values were compared by one-way ANOVA with Sidak's multiple comparisons tests. Imported from immuneACCESS, the table was reduced by TCRdb to in-frame sequences with V and J called. These copies leave out some clones; in studies compared against another copy, an unresolved V gene accounts for under half, and the cause of the remainder is not known. V and J calls and clone size are as listed in that table; D and trimming were resolved from the DNA. This sample is represented by 150,000 to 200,000 clones; 92% of them were singletons. The ten largest account for approximately 2.3% of the sample.

The rearranged segments are TRBV29-1 and TRBJ2-1, with 10 bases aligning to TRBD2. This clonotype originated in an adult in good health. The starting material was peripheral blood, obtained on day 0 of AZD1222 vaccination. The DNA is TGCAGCGTTGAAAAAGGAAGCGGGGGGGCCTATGAGCAGTTCTTC. This sequence encodes CSVEKGSGGAYEQFF.